This T cell receptor (beta chain) emerged from a study of blood T cell repertoires in COVID-19. Study at large: The analysed material was cDNA or gDNA that came from T cells, B-cell-depleted T cells, or PBMCs.

The V gene's germline CDR1 is SGHNT and CDR2 YYREEE (reference sequence). The V end lost 4 bases, the J end lost 6 bases, and 8 bases lay between the germline ends. The CDR3 spans 13 residues. Profiled with immunoSEQ multiplex PCR; TCRdb holds only in-frame clones, not every one. The repertoire consists of 200,000 to 250,000 clones, with 70% to 90% occurring once and the leading ten covering under 3.5%. Sequenced: peripheral blood. The receptor was derived from a man in his fifties or sixties who had recovered from COVID-19. V is TRBV5-4 and J is TRBJ1-6; TRBD1 might be the D (6 bases). CDR3 in amino acids: CASSPDSNSPLHF. CDR3 DNA sequence: TGTGCCAGCAGCCCGGACAGTAATTCACCCCTCCACTTT. Using reference TRBV5-4 and TRBJ1-6 for the parts outside the CDR3, the full variable domain is ETGVTQSPTHLIKTRGQQVTLRCSSQSGHNTVSWYQQALGQGPQFIFQYYREEENGRGNFPPRFSGLQFPNYSSELNVNALELDDSALYLCASSPDSNSPLHFGNGTRLTVT.